This TCR beta chain was retrieved from a study of T cell repertoires in aging, cancer and after chemotherapy. The template was genomic DNA from peripheral blood, not RNA. As to this clonotype: Antigen unknown.

Regarding the study as a whole: Immunological memory after chemotherapy cannot be judged from the repertoire data. Compared with age-matched healthy donors, untreated hematological or solid cancer patients showed higher blood TCR clonality.

Rearranged V-D-J TRB sequences were amplified with a mixed TRB-A/B primer pool. MiXCR was run by TCRdb on the multiplex PCR reads, yielding one entry per CDR3 protein. The table includes around 9,700 distinct CDR3 sequences, 30% to 35% detected once. The clonotype was recovered from a human donor in good health. Sequencing input: blood.

Here the CDR3 reads CASSPTAGAGQPQHF. CDR3 coding DNA: TGCGCCAGCAGCCCTACAGCAGGGGCAGGTCAGCCCCAGCATTTT. This rearrangement joins TRBV4-3 to TRBJ1-5, with a weak D call TRBD1 (6 bases). This CDR3 is 15 amino acids long. CDR1 is LGHNA, CDR2 YSLEER, per germline. V was clipped by 4 bases and J by 6 bases, with 16 bases between them.